These 18 T cell receptor beta chains originate from one sample sequenced in a study of blood T cells in healthy people across ages. Sample-barcoded 5' priming and a J-beta primer mix drove a second PCR of about 6 to 11 cycles. TCRdb reanalysed the 5' RACE reads using MiXCR and keeps one entry per CDR3 protein. The sample has hundreds of thousands of distinct CDR3 sequences, 58% seen once. The sequenced material came from blood. The source of these receptors is a man aged 30-40 years in good health.

This clonotype showed up just a few times. The chain employs TRBV7-2 and TRBJ2-1; 10 bases map to TRBD2. The ends lost 5 bases at V and 10 bases at J; junction bases unmatched: 8. The CDR3 runs to 14 residues. The V gene's germline CDR1 is SGHTA and CDR2 FQGNSA. The CDR3 sequence: CASSQGLAVEEQFF. DNA for the CDR3: TGTGCCAGCAGCCAAGGACTAGCGGTAGAAGAGCAGTTCTTC.

The genes are TRBV4-2 and TRBJ2-3; a possible D gene is TRBD2 (6 bases). CDR3 size: 19 residues. V was trimmed by 1 base and J by 0 bases, leaving 20 bases between them. Germline CDR1 reads LGHNA; CDR2 reads YNFKEQ. The DNA for the CDR3 is TGTGCCAGCAGCCAAGGGGCGTTTTCCGGGGGACCTAGCACAGATACGCAGTATTTT. It codes for CASSQGAFSGGPSTDTQYF.

As regards this clonotype: At one boundary the junction diverges from the germline segment, which might be a read error. DNA for the CDR3: TGTGCCAGCAGCGTAGCCCTGGTTTTTGCCAGGCCGAAGGGTGGCTACACCTTC. Translation: CASSVALVFARPKGGYTF. The chain employs TRBV7-8 and TRBJ1-2; D uncertain. Germline values: CDR1 SGHVS, CDR2 FQNEAQ. This CDR3 spans 18 amino acids.

This clonotype showed up just once. The V call is TRBV5-1, the J call TRBJ1-2; TRBD1 matches at 12 bases. Per the germline V gene, CDR1 is SGHRS and CDR2 is YFSETQ. Trimming cost V 4 bases and J 3 bases; bases outside gene matches: 4. This CDR3 comprises 15 residues. The CDR3 DNA reads TGCGCCAGCAGCACTGGGACAGGGGGCTACTATGGCTACACCTTC. It codes for CASSTGTGGYYGYTF.

The chain is built from TRBV15 and TRBJ2-5; a possible D gene is TRBD2 (6 bases). The CDR3 is 15 amino acids. The V end lost 0 bases, the J end lost 2 bases, and 10 bases lay between the germline ends. Germline CDR1 and CDR2: LNHNV and YYDKDF (reference sequence). This CDR3 reads CATSRDGGEQETQYF. CDR3 coding DNA: TGTGCCACCAGCAGAGACGGGGGAGAGCAAGAGACCCAGTACTTC.

The genes are TRBV14 and TRBJ2-7; 8 nucleotides align to TRBD2. The germline V gene encodes CDR1 SGHDN and CDR2 FVKESK. With 2 bases clipped from V and 4 bases from J, the junction kept 16 bases outside the gene matches. This CDR3 is built from 18 residues. The CDR3 DNA follows: TGTGCCAGCAGCCAACGAACGCCGGGACTAGATTTAGTGTACGAGCAGTACTTC. Amino acids: CASSQRTPGLDLVYEQYF.

In this sample, this clonotype turned up a few times. This chain joins TRBV20-1 and TRBJ1-2; unclear D gene. The germline gives CDR1 DFQATT, CDR2 SNEGSKA (reference sequence). The length of the CDR3 is 17 residues. Trimming removed 1 base from V and 0 bases from J, with 18 bases in between. CDR3 sequence (DNA): TGCAGTGCTAGAGGGGCGGGCGACGCACCTTCTAACTATGGCTACACCTTC. Amino acid sequence: CSARGAGDAPSNYGYTF.

This chain links TRBV4-3 with TRBJ2-5; no clear D gene. The closer fit of TRBJ2-7 to the DNA end suggests the J call may be wrong. CDR3 size: 18 residues. Per the germline V gene, CDR1 is LGHNA and CDR2 is YSLEER. The CDR3 sequence is CASSQDLPGLTLQNEQYF. CDR3 DNA sequence: TGCGCCAGCAGCCAAGATCTCCCCGGGCTCACCCTTCAGAACGAGCAGTACTTC.

The V gene is TRBV7-2, the J gene TRBJ2-3, with a weak D call TRBD2 (5 bases). The germline V gene has CDR1 SGHTA and CDR2 FQGNSA. The CDR3 totals 16 residues. V shed 5 bases and J shed 2 bases, with 17 bases lying between them. The chain's CDR3 is CASSPQRGGVTDTQYF. CDR3 sequence (DNA): TGTGCCAGCAGCCCCCAGCGAGGAGGAGTCACAGATACGCAGTATTTT.

The V call is TRBV4-2, the J call TRBJ1-5, with TRBD1 matching over 9 bases. After removal of 3 bases from V and 10 bases from J, the junction contained 7 bases not matched to a gene. CDR1 and CDR2 (germline): LGHNA, YNFKEQ. The CDR3 runs 14 residues. DNA of the CDR3: TGTGCCAGCAGCCAGGGGACAGGGTCGCTACCCCAGCATTTT. This gives the protein CASSQGTGSLPQHF.

The chain employs TRBV20-1 and TRBJ2-3; 9 nucleotides line up with TRBD1. V shed 1 base and J 6 bases; nucleotides not matched to a gene: 5. The CDR3 length is 14 residues. The germline V gene encodes CDR1 DFQATT and CDR2 SNEGSKA (reference sequence). The CDR3 region has the DNA TGCAGTGCTAGAGTACAGGGGGCAACCGATACGCAGTATTTT. Residues: CSARVQGATDTQYF.

This clonotype showed up just a few times. The chain links TRBV28 to TRBJ2-1; the D gene could be TRBD1 or TRBD2 (5 bases each). CDR1 MDHEN and CDR2 SYDVKM come from the germline V gene. This CDR3 contains 15 residues. V was pared by 1 base and J by 5 bases, with 12 bases between. CDR3 residues: CASSLFGAVDNEQFF. Here the CDR3 DNA reads TGTGCCAGCAGTTTATTCGGGGCGGTGGACAATGAGCAGTTCTTC.

The genes are TRBV5-1 and TRBJ2-7; 9 nucleotides line up with TRBD1. Germline CDR1 SGHRS, CDR2 YFSETQ. The CDR3 is made up of 15 amino acids. J lost 7 bases, V lost 6 bases, and 14 bases had no gene match. The CDR3 DNA is TGCGCCAGCACAGACCGACAGGGGGGTTACAATGAGCAGTACTTC. This gives the protein CASTDRQGGYNEQYF.

J is TRBJ2-3 and V is TRBV11-2; no definite D call. The CDR3 has 15 amino acids. Germline CDR1 SGHAT, CDR2 FQNNGV. V lost 5 bases to trimming and J lost 1 base, with 13 bases between them. This CDR3 reads CASSRNQRGTDTQYF. In DNA, the CDR3 is TGTGCCAGCAGCCGGAATCAGAGAGGCACAGATACGCAGTATTTT.

The chain joins TRBV5-6 to TRBJ2-1; TRBD1 might be the D (6 bases). The CDR3 consists of 15 residues. The germline V gene encodes CDR1 SGHDT and CDR2 YYEEEE. Between the trimmed V and J ends, which lost 2 bases and 0 bases, there was a span of 9 bases. The CDR3 region has the DNA TGTGCCAGCAGCTTCGACAGGCTCTCCTACAATGAGCAGTTCTTC. Its protein product is CASSFDRLSYNEQFF.

CDR3 region: CASSLEAGQEETQYF. The DNA for the CDR3 is TGCGCCAGCAGCTTGGAGGCGGGGCAGGAAGAGACCCAGTACTTC. This chain uses TRBV5-1 with TRBJ2-5; perhaps TRBD2 as D (6 bases). This CDR3 spans 15 amino acids. CDR1 is SGHRS and CDR2 is YFSETQ in the germline V gene. Between the trimmed V and J ends, which lost 0 bases and 3 bases, there was a span of 12 bases.

The rearrangement joins TRBV10-2 to TRBJ2-5, with TRBD2 matching over 13 bases. In germline, CDR1 is WSHSY, CDR2 SAAADI. CDR3 size: 16 residues. The V segment lost 2 bases and the J segment 10 bases; nucleotides outside the gene matches: 10. The CDR3 bases are TGCGCCAGCAGTGAGCGAACTAGCGGGGGGGGAGTTCGCCAGTACTTC. It encodes CASSERTSGGGVRQYF.

In this sample, this clonotype turned up a few times. The chain couples TRBV11-2 to TRBJ2-4, with no clear D. This CDR3 region has 16 residues. The germline gives CDR1 SGHAT, CDR2 FQNNGV. The V and J ends lost 2 bases and 0 bases respectively, with 11 bases between them. The CDR3 region has the DNA TGTGCCAGCAGCTTATCCAGGAACTTAGCCAAAAACATTCAGTACTTC. Translating it yields CASSLSRNLAKNIQYF.